This T cell receptor (beta chain) was documented in a study of Ad26.COV2.S vaccination and SARS-CoV-2 variants. The CDR3 covers 14 residues. Trimming took 7 bases from V and 11 from J, leaving 21 bases between them. Germline V gene data show CDR1 as MDHEN and CDR2 as SYDVKM. Stated treatment: roughly 18 received Ad26.COV2.S at low or high dose, single or two shots; about 5 received placebo; per-sample allocation not given. All samples were drawn on day 63, counting from the first vaccine or placebo injection. Profiled with immunoSEQ multiplex PCR; TCRdb holds only in-frame clones, not every one. Of 500,000 or so clones listed, around 88% were seen once; the top ten hold around 13%.

The starting material was peripheral blood, obtained in a trial of Ad26.COV2.S vaccine versus placebo. This clonotype was sampled from a person aged 18-60 years who received the Ad26.COV2.S COVID-19 vaccine or a placebo. This chain joins TRBV28 and TRBJ1-5; D is undetermined. The CDR3 is CASTLGATNAAQHF. CDR3 in DNA: TGTGCCAGCACTCTTGGCGCCACAAATGCGGCCCAGCATTTT. Looking up the rest from reference TRBV28 and TRBJ1-5 gives the full variable domain: DVKVTQSSRYLVKRTGEKVFLECVQDMDHENMFWYRQDPGLGLRLIYFSYDVKMKEKGDIPEGYSVSREKKERFSLILESASTNQTSMYLCASTLGATNAAQHFGDGTRLSIL.